This T cell receptor (beta chain) was documented in a study of cytomegalovirus exposure and HLA in healthy donors. Study-level background: As released early, the data held around 80 million unique TCRs from HLA-typed donors. Of around 400 genotyped donors, 81% grouped in the Caucasian-associated ancestry cluster.

General study results and limits: Within an earlier analysis, most TCR beta V segments proved productive either about 87% or about 30% of the time.

Worth noting for this clone: Its matching antigen is unknown.

The germline V gene has CDR1 LNHDA and CDR2 SQIVND (reference sequence). CDR3 size: 15 residues. The V end lost 4 bases, the J end lost 5 bases, and 15 bases lay between the germline ends. PCR amplification relied on 60 Vbeta primers (plus 13 Jbeta primers). Sequencing used immunoSEQ multiplex PCR; TCRdb keeps in-frame clones, though not all of them. Of roughly 120,000 clones in the sample, about 10% were seen once. The sequenced sample was PBMCs. The chain recombines TRBV19 with TRBJ1-3; tentative D call: TRBD1 (6 bases). The TCR originated in a man aged 30 to 45 in good health and CMV-seronegative. The CDR3 region has the DNA TGTGCCAGTAGTACCTCCTTCCAGGGGAGAAACACCATATATTTT. Its translation is CASSTSFQGRNTIYF.